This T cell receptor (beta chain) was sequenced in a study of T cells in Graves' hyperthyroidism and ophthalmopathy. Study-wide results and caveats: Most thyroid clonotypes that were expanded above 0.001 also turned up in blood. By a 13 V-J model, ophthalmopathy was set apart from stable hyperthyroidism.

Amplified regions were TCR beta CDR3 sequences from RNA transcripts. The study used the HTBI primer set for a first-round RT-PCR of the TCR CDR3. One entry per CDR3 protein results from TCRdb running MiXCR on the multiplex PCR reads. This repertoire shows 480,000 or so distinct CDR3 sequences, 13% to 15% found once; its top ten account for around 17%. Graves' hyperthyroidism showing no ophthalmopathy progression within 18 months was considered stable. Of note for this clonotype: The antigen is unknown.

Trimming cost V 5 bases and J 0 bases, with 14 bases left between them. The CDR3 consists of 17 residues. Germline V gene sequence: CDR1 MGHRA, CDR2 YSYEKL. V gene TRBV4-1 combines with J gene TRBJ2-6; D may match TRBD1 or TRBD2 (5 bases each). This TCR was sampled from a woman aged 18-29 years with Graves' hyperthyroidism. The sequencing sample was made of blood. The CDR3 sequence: CASSDPGRTSGANVLTF. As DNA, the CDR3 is TGCGCCAGCAGCGACCCGGGACGGACCTCTGGGGCCAACGTCCTGACTTTC.